The entry that follows covers one T cell receptor (beta chain) sequence. This entry comes from a study of blood T cell repertoires in COVID-19. On the study more broadly: PBMCs, B-cell-depleted T cells, or T cells provided the cDNA or gDNA that made up the material.

TCRdb's table, derived via immunoSEQ multiplex PCR, lists solely in-frame clones and lacks some. The repertoire holds about 310,000 clones, 80% to 90% seen once, with around 9% in the top ten. V lost 5 bases to trimming and J lost 5 bases, with 10 bases between them. Germline-derived CDR1 and CDR2 are LNHDA and SQIVND (reference sequence). This CDR3 has 14 residues. The sequenced sample was PBMCs or T cells enriched from blood (not recorded which). The V and J genes are TRBV19 and TRBJ1-6, with unresolved D. This TCR was sampled from a young woman who had recovered from COVID-19. CDR3: CASSHQANNSPLHF. In DNA, the CDR3 is TGTGCCAGTAGTCACCAGGCAAATAATTCACCCCTCCACTTT.